One and the same sample provided the 30 T cell receptor beta chains below, sequenced in a study of human T cells and chemical hapten exposure. From the RACE reads, TCRdb called clonotypes with MiXCR, one entry per CDR3 protein. The table lists approximately 70,000 distinct CDR3 sequences, approximately 9.4% of them singletons. Time point meaning: patch test 1, 2 weeks after DPC sensitization. Regarding treatment: therapeutic diphenylcyclopropenone sensitization with weekly scalp DPC. The sample consisted of whole blood, taken in connection with sensitization to the hapten diphenylcyclopropenone (DPC). These receptors were taken from a woman aged 40 to 55 with alopecia areata. Some clones in this sample may be carry-over from other donors' samples.

The V gene is TRBV2, the J gene TRBJ1-2, with D possibly matching TRBD1 (5 bases). Germline lookup yields CDR1 SNHLY and CDR2 FYNNEI. The ends were cut back, 5 bases at V and 7 bases at J, with 14 bases in the middle. The CDR3 is made up of 13 amino acids. The CDR3 loop reads CASSPWGGGGYTF. For the CDR3, the DNA is TGTGCCAGCAGTCCCTGGGGCGGTGGTGGCTACACCTTC.

This clonotype appeared many times. CDR3 DNA sequence: TGTGCCATCAGTGAGTCGGGGAGCACAGATACGCAGTATTTT. This codes for CAISESGSTDTQYF. The rearrangement links TRBV10-3 to TRBJ2-3, with D unresolved. This CDR3 region has 14 residues. The V gene's germline CDR1 is ENHRY and CDR2 SYGVKD. With 0 bases removed from V and 0 bases from J, the gap between germline ends came to 4 bases.

The chain employs TRBV11-2 and TRBJ1-1; the D gene is possibly TRBD1 (6 bases). There are 13 residues in the CDR3. Germline assignment: CDR1 SGHAT and CDR2 FQNNGV. V was shortened by 1 base and J by 7 bases, with 10 bases between the two germline ends. The CDR3 loop reads CASSLAGQYEAFF. The CDR3 DNA reads TGTGCCAGCAGCTTAGCCGGACAGTATGAAGCTTTCTTT.

This clonotype occurred a few times. This rearrangement joins TRBV7-8 to TRBJ2-1; the match to TRBD1 covers 7 bases. The V segment lost 5 bases and the J segment 3 bases; nucleotides outside the gene matches: 4. The CDR3 has 14 residues. Germline-derived CDR1 and CDR2 are SGHVS and FQNEAQ. The CDR3 loop is CASSPGQNYNEQFF. Written as DNA, the CDR3 is TGTGCCAGCAGCCCGGGACAGAACTACAATGAGCAGTTCTTC. The whole variable domain, filled in from reference TRBV7-8 and TRBJ2-1, reads GAGVSQSPRYKVAKRGQDVALRCDPISGHVSLFWYQQALGQGPEFLTYFQNEAQLDKSGLPSDRFFAERPEGSVSTLKIQRTQQEDSAVYLCASSPGQNYNEQFFGPGTRLTVL.

This clonotype was recorded at least ten times. CDR3 residues: CASTRAGTGHNEQFF. As DNA, the CDR3 is TGTGCCAGCACCCGGGCCGGGACAGGGCACAATGAGCAGTTCTTC. The chain is built from TRBV11-2 and TRBJ2-1, with 9 bases aligning to TRBD1. With V trimmed by 7 bases and J by 5 bases, 9 bases remained unmatched. Germline V gives CDR1 SGHAT, CDR2 FQNNGV. The CDR3 has 15 residues.

This clonotype was recorded at least ten times. The rearrangement joins TRBV29-1 to TRBJ2-3; 8 positions match TRBD2. Trimming took 6 bases from V and 1 from J; bases not matched to a gene: 9. Germline values: CDR1 SQVTM, CDR2 ANQGSEA. The CDR3 spans 15 residues. The CDR3 sequence: CSVTRGLVGTDTQYF. In DNA, the CDR3 is TGCAGCGTCACGAGGGGACTAGTTGGCACAGATACGCAGTATTTT.

This clonotype turned up a few times. The chain couples TRBV12-3 or TRBV12-4 to TRBJ1-1; D gene unclear. V lost 3 bases, J lost 0 bases, and 8 bases lay in between. This CDR3 contains 14 residues. CDR3 coding DNA: TGTGCCAGCAGTTTTGGCAGGCTGAACACTGAAGCTTTCTTT. Protein product: CASSFGRLNTEAFF.

The table lists this clonotype with many counts. This is likely a read error, given that the CDR3 carries no conserved phenylalanine or tryptophan at its end. The DNA is left out, because the CDR3 cannot be placed on it with certainty; the CDR3 is given as TCRdb lists it. V gene TRBV12-2 combines with J gene TRBJ1-1. TRBV12-2 is listed as a pseudogene. The CDR3 totals 10 residues, both ends included. This CDR3 reads CASRSSLGAE.

This clonotype was counted a few times. The genes are TRBV20-1 and TRBJ1-1, with 10 bases identical to TRBD1. V gave up 1 base and J gave up 1 base; unmatched junction bases: 12. Germline V gene data show CDR1 as DFQATT and CDR2 as SNEGSKA (reference sequence). This CDR3 contains 18 residues. The CDR3 nucleotides read TGCAGTGCTAGAGGGACAGGGGGGAATATCGGTGGGAACACTGAAGCTTTCTTT. Residues: CSARGTGGNIGGNTEAFF.

This clonotype was found many times. V is TRBV4-3 and J is TRBJ2-5; D possibly matches TRBD1 or TRBD2 (7 bases each). The germline V gene has CDR1 LGHNA and CDR2 YSLEER. The CDR3 consists of 17 residues. V lost 1 base and J lost 7, with 22 bases in between. The CDR3 here is CASSQVGGGTALGTQYF. The CDR3 bases are TGCGCCAGCAGCCAAGTGGGAGGGGGGACAGCCTTGGGGACCCAGTACTTC.

This clonotype occurred many times. V is TRBV4-3 and J is TRBJ1-4; D uncertain. The germline V and J ends were trimmed by 4 bases and 4 bases, with 7 bases remaining between them. CDR1 and CDR2 (germline): LGHNA, YSLEER. CDR3 length equals 13 residues. The CDR3 DNA sequence: TGCGCCAGCAGCCCCCTGAGTAATGAAAAACTGTTTTTT. Encoded protein: CASSPLSNEKLFF.

The CDR3 is CASSEAWGVSTDTQYF. CDR3 DNA sequence: TGTGCCAGCAGTGAAGCGTGGGGAGTAAGCACAGATACGCAGTATTTT. This rearrangement joins TRBV6-1 to TRBJ2-3, with D perhaps TRBD2 (5 bases). The ends were cut back, 0 bases at V and 0 bases at J, with 10 bases in the middle. CDR1 MNHNS and CDR2 SASEGT come from the germline V gene. The CDR3 covers 16 residues.

This clonotype was recorded a few times. At one end the junction does not follow the germline gene, possibly because of a read error. The genes are TRBV7-2 and TRBJ2-2; tentative D call: TRBD2 (6 bases). Germline CDR1 reads SGHTA; CDR2 reads FQGNSA. CDR3 size: 15 residues. The CDR3 DNA is TGTGTCAGCAGCCGTAGACTAGCGAACACCGGGGAGCTGTTTTTT. Translation gives CVSSRRLANTGELFF.

The chain recombines TRBV9 with TRBJ1-2, with D tentatively TRBD1 (5 bases). The ends were cut back, 2 bases at V and 3 bases at J, with 11 bases in the middle. The CDR3 extends over 14 amino acids. CDR1 is SGDLS, CDR2 YYNGEE, per germline. CDR3 loop: CASSVRDADYGYTF. The CDR3 DNA sequence: TGTGCCAGCAGCGTGAGGGACGCGGACTATGGCTACACCTTC.

Regarding this clonotype: With a much larger clone just one base away, this may be a read error. Likely a read error: the CDR3 ends without its conserved phenylalanine or tryptophan. The gene calls are TRBV18 and TRBJ1-5, with D possibly being TRBD1 (6 bases). The CDR3 runs 15 residues. Germline V gene data show CDR1 as KGHSH and CDR2 as LQKENI. The V end was cut by 3 bases, the J end by 0 bases, with 9 bases between. The CDR3 DNA reads as TGTGCCAGCTCACCGGGGGCCAATAGCAATCAGCCCCAGCATTAT. Protein: CASSPGANSNQPQHY.

This clonotype was seen at least ten times. The gene calls are TRBV5-5 and TRBJ1-1; 7 bases are shared with TRBD1. This CDR3 spans 15 amino acids. The junction had 8 bases not matched to a gene; V was cut back by 5 bases and J by 1 base. The germline CDR1 and CDR2 sequences are SGHKS and YYEKEE (reference sequence). The CDR3 sequence: CASRVDRVRNTEAFF. The CDR3 DNA follows: TGTGCCAGCAGAGTTGACAGGGTGAGGAACACTGAAGCTTTCTTT.

This clonotype was seen a handful of times. V usage is TRBV7-2 and J usage is TRBJ2-3; 7 nucleotides line up with TRBD2. Germline-derived CDR1 and CDR2 are SGHTA and FQGNSA. V lost 2 bases to trimming and J lost 2 bases; unmatched junction nucleotides: 4. CDR3 length: 15 residues. The CDR3 protein is CASSLNSGHTDTQYF. CDR3 DNA sequence: TGTGCCAGCAGCTTAAATAGCGGGCACACAGATACGCAGTATTTT.

This clonotype was recorded a few times. V gene TRBV29-1 combines with J gene TRBJ2-3; 7 bases match TRBD1. Unmatched junction bases numbered 10, after V lost 7 bases and J lost 3 bases. The CDR3 loop spans 14 amino acids. Germline CDR1 reads SQVTM; CDR2 reads ANQGSEA. The CDR3 here is CSARGGPGTDTQYF. The CDR3 coding sequence is TGCAGCGCCCGAGGGGGCCCTGGGACAGATACGCAGTATTTT.

The chain carries TRBV15 and TRBJ1-4, with D unclear. The CDR3 spans 14 residues. Germline V gene lookup returns CDR1 LNHNV and CDR2 YYDKDF (reference sequence). V lost 0 bases and J 5 bases, leaving 7 bases between the germline ends. The CDR3: CATSRDRWNEKLFF. CDR3 nucleotide sequence: TGTGCCACCAGCAGAGACAGGTGGAATGAAAAACTGTTTTTT.

This clonotype was recorded a few times. The chain uses TRBV30 and TRBJ1-1; D is possibly TRBD1 (5 bases). This CDR3 comprises 12 residues. Trimming took 4 bases from V and 2 from J, leaving 8 bases between them. Germline V CDR1 and CDR2: GTSNPN, SVGIG (reference sequence). The CDR3 region is CAWTDTNTEAFF. The CDR3 DNA reads TGTGCCTGGACGGACACAAACACTGAAGCTTTCTTT.

Many counts were recorded for this clonotype. The rearrangement uses TRBV2 and TRBJ1-1; a possible D gene is TRBD1 (5 bases). Trimming removed 4 bases at V and 0 bases at J, with 6 bases between. Germline V CDR1 and CDR2: SNHLY, FYNNEI. The CDR3 sequence is 13 residues long. For the CDR3, the DNA is TGTGCCAGCAGTGGACAGCTGAACACTGAAGCTTTCTTT. Protein: CASSGQLNTEAFF. Full variable domain (missing parts from reference TRBV2 and TRBJ1-1): EPEVTQTPSHQVTQMGQEVILRCVPISNHLYFYWYRQILGQKVEFLVSFYNNEISEKSEIFDDQFSVERPDGSNFTLKIRSTKLEDSAMYFCASSGQLNTEAFFGQGTRLTVV.

This clonotype occurred many times. This chain uses TRBV7-2 with TRBJ2-3; weak D call: TRBD2 (7 bases). Per germline, CDR1 SGHTA and CDR2 FQGNSA. V lost 3 bases and J lost 2, with 15 bases in between. This CDR3 comprises 16 residues. The DNA for the CDR3 is TGTGCCAGCAGCTTTGATAAGGGGGACTACACAGATACGCAGTATTTT. This translates into CASSFDKGDYTDTQYF.

This clonotype came up many times. The chain uses TRBV10-1 and TRBJ2-2, with TRBD1 as a possible D gene (6 bases). Trimming took off 6 bases at V and 4 bases at J, with 18 bases between the two ends. From germline, CDR1 is WNHNN and CDR2 SYGVQD (reference sequence). The CDR3 has 16 amino acids. The CDR3 bases are TGCGCCAGCAGCGAAACCACCGAACAGGGCACCGGGGAGCTGTTTTTT. This gives the protein CASSETTEQGTGELFF.

Only a few counts were recorded for this clonotype. The CDR3 sequence: CASSQDGGFTDTQYF. The CDR3 nucleotides are TGCGCCAGCAGCCAAGATGGGGGATTTACAGATACGCAGTATTTT. The rearrangement uses TRBV4-3 and TRBJ2-3; D may be TRBD1 or TRBD2 (5 bases each). The CDR3 has 15 residues. Per germline, CDR1 LGHNA and CDR2 YSLEER. The germline V and J ends were trimmed by 0 bases and 3 bases, with 10 bases remaining between them.

This clonotype has at least ten counts. The V and J genes are TRBV12-3 or TRBV12-4 and TRBJ2-3, with 13 bases lining up with TRBD2. This CDR3 region has 16 residues. V was pared by 6 bases and J by 5 bases, with 8 bases of the junction left unmatched. In DNA form, the CDR3 reads TGTGCCAGCAGCCAAGGACTAGCGGGGGCTGTAGATACGCAGTATTTT. It codes for CASSQGLAGAVDTQYF.

This clonotype was observed a few times. This chain links TRBV4-2 with TRBJ1-5, with D unresolved. CDR3 length: 13 residues. V was trimmed by 0 bases and J by 5 bases, leaving 5 bases between them. The germline V gene encodes CDR1 LGHNA and CDR2 YNFKEQ. The CDR3 DNA reads as TGTGCCAGCAGCCAAGATTGGGATCAGCCCCAGCATTTT. This encodes CASSQDWDQPQHF.

At least ten counts were recorded for this clonotype. The chain is built from TRBV9 and TRBJ2-5; 9 bases are a match to TRBD2. The V and J ends lost 3 bases and 5 bases, in that order; junction bases with no gene match: 5. Germline V gene sequence: CDR1 SGDLS, CDR2 YYNGEE. The CDR3 length is 14 residues. CDR3 in DNA: TGTGCCAGCAGCGCGCGCGGGGGGGTCGAGACCCAGTACTTC. As protein: CASSARGGVETQYF.

This clonotype was recorded at least ten times. This sequence joins TRBV7-3 and TRBJ2-1; the D gene is possibly TRBD2 (5 bases). Trimming removed 1 base at V and 7 bases at J, with 11 bases between. Germline V CDR1 and CDR2: SGHTA, FQGTGA. The CDR3 runs 14 residues. The CDR3 loop is CASSLMAGGNEQFF. The CDR3 nucleotides are TGTGCCAGCAGCTTAATGGCGGGTGGAAATGAGCAGTTCTTC.

This clonotype was observed at least ten times. The J gene is TRBJ2-1, the V gene TRBV7-3, with 13 bases that match TRBD2. Unmatched junction bases numbered 9, after V lost 0 bases and J lost 7 bases. Germline V CDR1 and CDR2: SGHTA, FQGTGA. CDR3 length: 18 residues. CDR3 in amino acids: CASSLTGWGTSGVNEQFF. CDR3 nucleotides: TGTGCCAGCAGCTTAACAGGGTGGGGGACTAGCGGGGTAAATGAGCAGTTCTTC.

This clonotype has a count of ten or more. This chain connects TRBV13 to TRBJ2-6; unclear D gene. Trimming pared 5 bases from V and 2 bases from J, leaving 13 bases between. This CDR3 has 16 residues. Looked up from germline, CDR1 is PRHDT and CDR2 is FYEKMQ (reference sequence). CDR3 in amino acids: CASSDRLEPGANVLTF. CDR3 nucleotide sequence: TGTGCCAGCAGCGACCGACTGGAGCCTGGGGCCAACGTCCTGACTTTC.